Below are 32 T cell receptor beta chains sequenced from a single sample in a study of cytomegalovirus exposure and HLA in healthy donors. The assay was immunoSEQ multiplex PCR, and TCRdb's table has in-frame clones only and misses some. The profile shows some 120,000 clones, approximately 81% of them singletons. Sequenced: PBMCs. All receptors derive from a woman aged 30 to 39 in good health and CMV-seronegative.

The V gene is TRBV6-6, the J gene TRBJ2-5, with 11 bases fitting TRBD2. Germline trimming cut 5 bases from V and 4 bases from J; bases unmatched to any gene: 6. The CDR3 is 15 residues long. Per the germline V gene, CDR1 is MNHNY and CDR2 is SVGAGI (reference sequence). The CDR3 DNA sequence: TGTGCCAGCAGTAGCCTAGCGGGGGGTGGAGAGACCCAGTACTTC. It is translated as CASSSLAGGGETQYF.

This chain uses TRBV5-1 with TRBJ1-1; 10 positions agree with TRBD1. The length of the CDR3 is 16 residues. Germline V CDR1 and CDR2: SGHRS, YFSETQ. J gave up 0 bases and V 4 bases, and 6 bases lay outside the gene matches. The CDR3 DNA follows: TGCGCCAGCAGCCCTCGGACAGGGGGGATGAACACTGAAGCTTTCTTT. This gives the protein CASSPRTGGMNTEAFF.

This clone was seen once. The chain carries TRBV7-3 and TRBJ2-5; 8 bases are a match to TRBD2. CDR1 is SGHTA, CDR2 FQGTGA, per germline. V dropped 5 bases and J dropped 3; count of bases not matched to a gene: 8. This CDR3 has 15 residues. Here the CDR3 reads CASSPGRGEEETQYF. CDR3 DNA: TGTGCCAGCAGCCCCGGGAGGGGCGAGGAAGAGACCCAGTACTTC.

In nucleotides, the CDR3 is TGTGCCAGTAGTATTATGGTCAGTTCTAGCACAGATACGCAGTATTTT. Translated: CASSIMVSSSTDTQYF. The chain uses TRBV19 and TRBJ2-3; D is undetermined. The CDR3 loop spans 16 amino acids. Trimming took 3 bases from V and 0 from J, leaving 13 bases between them. Germline values: CDR1 LNHDA, CDR2 SQIVND (reference sequence).

This CDR3 is CASSLAGVYTDTQYF. For the CDR3, the DNA is TGTGCCAGCAGCCTGGCGGGGGTTTACACAGATACGCAGTATTTT. The J gene is TRBJ2-3, the V gene TRBV7-2; TRBD2 matches 7 bases. The CDR3 has 15 residues. Germline V gives CDR1 SGHTA, CDR2 FQGNSA. V shed 5 bases, J shed 2 bases, and the junction held 7 bases outside the gene matches.

This clone is a singleton in its sample. The rearrangement joins TRBV9 to TRBJ2-1; 10 bases match TRBD1. CDR1 is SGDLS and CDR2 is YYNGEE in the germline V gene. The CDR3 totals 13 residues. J lost 9 bases, V lost 2 bases, and 2 bases had no gene match. The CDR3 DNA reads as TGTGCCAGCAGCGTGGGACAGGGGCGTGAGCAGTTCTTC. As protein: CASSVGQGREQFF.

V and J are TRBV5-1 and TRBJ1-1; 8 positions match TRBD1. V lost 0 bases, J lost 4 bases, and 2 bases stayed unmatched. Germline loops: CDR1 SGHRS, CDR2 YFSETQ. The CDR3 has 14 residues. The CDR3 nucleotides are TGCGCCAGCAGCTTGGGACAGGGGAGCACTGAAGCTTTCTTT. It is translated as CASSLGQGSTEAFF.

V gene TRBV7-6 combines with J gene TRBJ1-1; D might be TRBD1 (5 bases). The V end lost 4 bases, the J end lost 1 base, and 7 bases lay between the germline ends. Looked up from germline, CDR1 is SGHVS and CDR2 is FNYEAQ. The CDR3 is 13 residues long. As DNA, the CDR3 is TGTGCCAGCAGCTCCGGGGGGAACACTGAAGCTTTCTTT. The encoded protein is CASSSGGNTEAFF.

The CDR3 nucleotides are TGTGCCAGCAGTTACTCTTCACAGCTGAATGAGCAGTTCTTC. This gives the protein CASSYSSQLNEQFF. The rearrangement links TRBV6-5 to TRBJ2-1; the D is unclear. V lost 0 bases and J lost 7, with 10 bases in between. Germline V gives CDR1 MNHEY, CDR2 SVGAGI. This CDR3 spans 14 amino acids.

The chain carries TRBV29-1 and TRBJ1-4; D unclear. CDR3 length: 13 amino acids. CDR1 is SQVTM and CDR2 is ANQGSEA in the germline V gene. V dropped 0 bases and J dropped 5 bases, with 7 bases sitting between them. The CDR3 protein is CSVEEGGNEKLFF. CDR3 DNA: TGCAGCGTTGAAGAAGGAGGGAATGAAAAACTGTTTTTT.

V and J are TRBV19 and TRBJ2-1; 12 bases are shared with TRBD1. The CDR3 has 16 residues. CDR1 and CDR2 from the germline V gene are LNHDA and SQIVND (reference sequence). J was trimmed by 7 bases and V by 3 bases; bases with no gene match: 7. CDR3 in amino acids: CASSIPGQGAPNEQFF. The CDR3 DNA sequence: TGTGCCAGTAGTATCCCGGGACAGGGGGCGCCAAATGAGCAGTTCTTC. The full variable domain, rest sourced from reference TRBV19 and TRBJ2-1, is DGGITQSPKYLFRKEGQNVTLSCEQNLNHDAMYWYRQDPGQGLRLIYYSQIVNDFQKGDIAEGYSVSREKKESFPLTVTSAQKNPTAFYLCASSIPGQGAPNEQFFGPGTRLTVL.

V and J are TRBV19 and TRBJ2-2; 16 bases match TRBD2. CDR3 length: 16 amino acids. Germline CDR1 and CDR2: LNHDA and SQIVND (reference sequence). V dropped 10 bases and J dropped 3; count of bases not matched to a gene: 5. CDR3 sequence (DNA): TGTGCCACGGGACTAGCGGGGGGGTTTTACACCGGGGAGCTGTTTTTT. It is translated as CATGLAGGFYTGELFF.

The chain has TRBV30 and TRBJ1-4, with a tentative D call TRBD1 (5 bases). Germline values: CDR1 GTSNPN, CDR2 SVGIG (reference sequence). The CDR3 spans 14 residues. Trimming shortened V by 3 bases and J by 8 bases, and 16 bases separated the two germline ends. Here the CDR3 DNA reads TGTGCCTGGAGGGCCCCCTTGGGGGGAGAAAAACTGTTTTTT. Protein sequence: CAWRAPLGGEKLFF.

The chain has TRBV6-1 and TRBJ2-3, with 13 positions matching TRBD2. Per germline, CDR1 MNHNS and CDR2 SASEGT. The CDR3 runs to 16 residues. V was clipped by 2 bases and J by 7 bases; unmatched bases: 6. The CDR3 coding sequence is TGTGCCAGCAGTGAAAAACTAGCGGGGGGGCCGAATACGCAGTATTTT. It codes for CASSEKLAGGPNTQYF.

This clone was recorded a few times. V usage is TRBV9 and J usage is TRBJ1-1; D remains ambiguous. This CDR3 contains 14 residues. The V and J ends lost 0 bases and 0 bases respectively, with 6 bases between them. Germline assignment: CDR1 SGDLS and CDR2 YYNGEE. CDR3 in amino acids: CASSVDPVNTEAFF. The CDR3, as DNA: TGTGCCAGCAGCGTAGATCCGGTGAACACTGAAGCTTTCTTT.

The chain carries TRBV19 and TRBJ1-2; 11 nucleotides line up with TRBD1. The germline gives CDR1 LNHDA, CDR2 SQIVND (reference sequence). This CDR3 region has 15 residues. V lost 8 bases to trimming and J lost 0 bases; unmatched junction nucleotides: 5. The CDR3 spells CASGTGGRTNYGYTF. The CDR3 DNA reads as TGTGCCAGTGGGACAGGGGGGAGAACTAACTATGGCTACACCTTC. Based on the CDR3 plus reference TRBV19 and TRBJ1-2, the full variable domain is DGGITQSPKYLFRKEGQNVTLSCEQNLNHDAMYWYRQDPGQGLRLIYYSQIVNDFQKGDIAEGYSVSREKKESFPLTVTSAQKNPTAFYLCASGTGGRTNYGYTFGSGTRLTVV.

In this sample, this clone turned up a few times. V usage is TRBV4-2 and J usage is TRBJ2-7; D remains unclear. Germline CDR1 and CDR2: LGHNA and YNFKEQ. The length of the CDR3 is 14 residues. V lost 0 bases, J lost 9 bases, and 15 bases lay in between. The DNA for the CDR3 is TGTGCCAGCAGCCAAGATAACCGGCCCAGAGGGCAGTACTTC. This sequence encodes CASSQDNRPRGQYF.

J is TRBJ2-2 and V is TRBV4-3, with D possibly matching TRBD2 (7 bases). The CDR3 extends over 15 amino acids. Trimming removed 4 bases from V and 0 bases from J, with 9 bases in between. Germline V lookup: CDR1 LGHNA, CDR2 YSLEER. The CDR3 DNA is TGCGCCAGCAGCCTCGGGGGGCCGAACACCGGGGAGCTGTTTTTT. This sequence encodes CASSLGGPNTGELFF.

This clone was seen only a few times. V is TRBV7-6 and J is TRBJ2-7, with 7 bases fitting TRBD2. Germline V lookup: CDR1 SGHVS, CDR2 FNYEAQ. V was pared by 11 bases and J by 3 bases, with 22 bases of the junction left unmatched. The CDR3 has 17 residues. This CDR3 reads CAEGDGRLWGPFYEQYF. The CDR3 bases are TGTGCCGAAGGGGACGGGAGGCTGTGGGGTCCGTTCTACGAGCAGTACTTC.

This sequence joins TRBV7-8 and TRBJ1-3; no clear D gene. The CDR3 totals 14 residues. Germline V CDR1 and CDR2: SGHVS, FQNEAQ. V was shortened by 3 bases and J by 0 bases, with 6 bases between the two germline ends. CDR3 residues: CASSFTNSGNTIYF. The CDR3 DNA reads as TGTGCCAGCAGCTTTACAAACTCTGGAAACACCATATATTTT.

V and J are TRBV11-3 and TRBJ2-5; D remains unclear. The CDR3 loop spans 16 amino acids. The V gene lost 0 bases and the J gene lost 7 bases, with 18 bases spanning the gap. The germline gives CDR1 SGHNT, CDR2 YENEEA. The chain's CDR3 is CASSLDQVLPRWTQYF. DNA for the CDR3: TGTGCCAGCAGCTTAGATCAAGTACTACCGAGGTGGACCCAGTACTTC.

This clone has only a few counts. The chain couples TRBV6-1 to TRBJ1-2, with 8 bases matching TRBD1. The germline V gene encodes CDR1 MNHNS and CDR2 SASEGT. V trimming: 6 bases; J trimming: 3 bases; junction bases outside the gene matches: 3. The CDR3 spans 13 residues. The CDR3 reads CASSVDRDYGYTF. CDR3 DNA: TGTGCCAGCAGCGTGGACAGGGACTATGGCTACACCTTC.

The V gene is TRBV15, the J gene TRBJ1-6; 12 nucleotides match TRBD1. Germline CDR1 and CDR2: LNHNV and YYDKDF (reference sequence). This CDR3 region has 19 residues. The J segment lost 7 bases and the V segment lost 5 bases, leaving 15 bases of the junction unmatched. In DNA form, the CDR3 reads TGTGCCACCAGCGGACCGGGACAGGGGGCTCGCCTATCAAATTCACCCCTCCACTTT. It yields the protein CATSGPGQGARLSNSPLHF.

The chain joins TRBV7-2 to TRBJ2-7, with D unresolved. Germline CDR1 reads SGHTA; CDR2 reads FQGNSA. V was shortened by 5 bases and J by 4 bases, with 9 bases between the two germline ends. CDR3 size: 12 residues. In DNA form, the CDR3 reads TGTGCCAGCAGCCCCCTGCGGTACGAGCAGTACTTC. It is translated as CASSPLRYEQYF.

This chain connects TRBV7-3 to TRBJ2-3, with D possibly TRBD2 on 6 matching bases. The CDR3 consists of 15 residues. Per germline, CDR1 SGHTA and CDR2 FQGTGA. The germline V and J ends were trimmed by 0 bases and 1 base, with 8 bases remaining between them. This CDR3 reads CASSLTERGTDTQYF. The DNA of the CDR3 is TGTGCCAGCAGCTTAACGGAGCGGGGCACAGATACGCAGTATTTT.

This chain uses TRBV20-1 with TRBJ1-1, with D unresolved. The V gene's germline CDR1 is DFQATT and CDR2 SNEGSKA (reference sequence). V dropped 4 bases and J dropped 3 bases, with 6 bases sitting between them. The length of the CDR3 is 11 residues. This chain's CDR3 is CSATTDTEAFF. CDR3 DNA: TGCAGTGCTACGACTGACACTGAAGCTTTCTTT.

The chain joins TRBV5-4 to TRBJ2-2; 8 bases map to TRBD1. The CDR3 spans 15 residues. V shed 7 bases, J shed 4 bases, and the junction held 9 bases outside the gene matches. In germline, CDR1 is SGHNT, CDR2 YYREEE (reference sequence). The CDR3 spells CASGIQGVGTGELFF. The DNA of the CDR3 is TGTGCCAGCGGAATACAGGGGGTCGGCACCGGGGAGCTGTTTTTT.

The chain combines TRBV19 with TRBJ1-2; possibly TRBD1 for D (6 bases). Trimming took off 4 bases at V and 1 base at J, with 16 bases between the two ends. From germline, CDR1 is LNHDA and CDR2 SQIVND (reference sequence). The CDR3 consists of 16 residues. The CDR3 protein is CASSTRFQGNNYGYTF. The CDR3 DNA reads TGTGCCAGTAGTACCAGGTTCCAGGGGAATAACTATGGCTACACCTTC. The whole variable domain, remainder taken from reference TRBV19 and TRBJ1-2, is DGGITQSPKYLFRKEGQNVTLSCEQNLNHDAMYWYRQDPGQGLRLIYYSQIVNDFQKGDIAEGYSVSREKKESFPLTVTSAQKNPTAFYLCASSTRFQGNNYGYTFGSGTRLTVV.

The rearrangement joins TRBV6-5 to TRBJ1-1; no reliable D call. In germline, CDR1 is MNHEY, CDR2 SVGAGI. With 5 bases removed from V and 8 bases from J, the gap between germline ends came to 9 bases. The CDR3 is 11 amino acids. The CDR3 reads CASSNRGEAFF. As DNA, the CDR3 is TGTGCCAGCAGTAACCGGGGAGAAGCTTTCTTT.

CDR3 sequence: CASSLRSFTDTQYF. The CDR3 DNA sequence: TGTGCCAGCAGCTTACGGAGCTTCACAGATACGCAGTATTTT. The rearrangement joins TRBV7-6 to TRBJ2-3, with D unclear. The CDR3 runs to 14 residues. CDR1 is SGHVS, CDR2 FNYEAQ, per germline. V was trimmed by 2 bases and J by 2 bases, leaving 8 bases between them.

The chain joins TRBV7-9 to TRBJ1-5; D unresolved. The CDR3 has 14 residues. V was cut by 5 bases and J by 0 bases, with 8 bases left in between. Germline CDR1 and CDR2: SEHNR and FQNEAQ (reference sequence). CDR3 coding DNA: TGTGCCAGCAGCCCCAGTGATAGCAATCAGCCCCAGCATTTT. As protein: CASSPSDSNQPQHF.

The genes are TRBV5-1 and TRBJ2-2, with TRBD2 matching over 11 bases. Germline V gives CDR1 SGHRS, CDR2 YFSETQ. The CDR3 is 15 residues long. V lost 4 bases and J lost 5; bases outside the gene matches: 4. The CDR3 nucleotides are TGCGCCAGCAGCAGCCTAGCGGGGGGTACCGGGGAGCTGTTTTTT. Translation gives CASSSLAGGTGELFF.